The source of this T cell receptor beta chain is a study of beta chain features in type 1 diabetes. Study results and limitations: Moderate yet significant TCRB CDR3 shortening was seen in Type 1 diabetes patients in all four CD4+ subsets. Sequencing the cDNA could make cells with high TCR expression show up more than they should.

In regard to this clone: Its target is not known.

Between the trimmed V and J ends, which lost 7 bases and 4 bases, there was a span of 15 bases. The CDR3 is 14 amino acids. The germline V gene encodes CDR1 LNHNV and CDR2 YYDKDF (reference sequence). Expressed TCRB transcripts were sequenced, since all the RNA that had been isolated was reverse transcribed. Clones were sequenced by immunoSEQ multiplex PCR, and TCRdb holds only the in-frame ones, with some missing. The sample lists 630,000 or so clones, 11% to 15% occurring once. Sample: naive CD4+ T cells from blood. This chain joins TRBV15 and TRBJ2-3; D not certain. The origin of this receptor is a young man with type 1 diabetes. CDR3: CATIRRHSADTQYF. CDR3 nucleotides: TGTGCCACCATCCGCCGACATTCGGCAGATACGCAGTATTTT.